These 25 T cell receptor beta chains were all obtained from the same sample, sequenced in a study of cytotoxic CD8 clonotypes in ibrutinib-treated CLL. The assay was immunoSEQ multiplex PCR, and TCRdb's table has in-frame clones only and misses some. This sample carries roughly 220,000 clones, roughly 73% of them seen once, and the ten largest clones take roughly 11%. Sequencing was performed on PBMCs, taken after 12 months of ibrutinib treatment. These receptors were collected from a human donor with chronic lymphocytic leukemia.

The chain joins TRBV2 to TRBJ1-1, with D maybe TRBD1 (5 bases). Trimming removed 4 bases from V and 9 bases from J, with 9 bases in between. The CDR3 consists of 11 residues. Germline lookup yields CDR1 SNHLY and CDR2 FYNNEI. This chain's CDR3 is CASSGGPKAFF. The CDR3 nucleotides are TGTGCCAGCAGTGGGGGACCAAAAGCTTTCTTT.

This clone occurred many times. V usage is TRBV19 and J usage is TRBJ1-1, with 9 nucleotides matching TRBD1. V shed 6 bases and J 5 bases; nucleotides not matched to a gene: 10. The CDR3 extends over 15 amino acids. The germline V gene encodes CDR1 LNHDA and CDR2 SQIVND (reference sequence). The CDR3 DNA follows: TGTGCCAGTAGGCTCGCGGACAGGGGAGGGACTGAAGCTTTCTTT. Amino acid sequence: CASRLADRGGTEAFF.

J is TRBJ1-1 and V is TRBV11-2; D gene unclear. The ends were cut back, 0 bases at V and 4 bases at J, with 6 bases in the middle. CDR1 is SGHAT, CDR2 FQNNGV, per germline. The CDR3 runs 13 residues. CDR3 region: CASSLDWTTEAFF. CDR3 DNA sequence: TGTGCCAGCAGCTTAGATTGGACCACTGAAGCTTTCTTT.

CDR3 DNA sequence: TGCGCCAGCAGCCAAGATCTAGAGGGTAAACACACTGAAGCTTTCTTT. This translates into CASSQDLEGKHTEAFF. The chain joins TRBV4-1 to TRBJ1-1; no clear D. The germline V gene has CDR1 MGHRA and CDR2 YSYEKL. The CDR3 totals 16 residues. With 0 bases removed from V and 3 bases from J, the gap between germline ends came to 14 bases.

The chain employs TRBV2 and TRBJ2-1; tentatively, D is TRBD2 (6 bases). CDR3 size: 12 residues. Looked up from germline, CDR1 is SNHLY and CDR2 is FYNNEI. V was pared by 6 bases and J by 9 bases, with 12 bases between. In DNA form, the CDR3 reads TGTGCCAGCAGCCCGACTAGTGCTGAGCAGTTCTTC. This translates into CASSPTSAEQFF.

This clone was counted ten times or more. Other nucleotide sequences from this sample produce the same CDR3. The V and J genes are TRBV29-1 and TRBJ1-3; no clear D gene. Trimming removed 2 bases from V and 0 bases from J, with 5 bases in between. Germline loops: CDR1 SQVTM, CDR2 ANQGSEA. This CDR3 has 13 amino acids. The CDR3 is CSVEQSSGNTIYF. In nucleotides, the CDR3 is TGCAGCGTTGAACAGTCCTCTGGAAACACCATATATTTT.

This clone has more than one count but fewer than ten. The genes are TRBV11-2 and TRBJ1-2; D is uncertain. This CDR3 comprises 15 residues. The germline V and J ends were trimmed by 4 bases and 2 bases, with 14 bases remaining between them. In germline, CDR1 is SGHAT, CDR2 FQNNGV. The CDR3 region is CASSSMAGWNYGYTF. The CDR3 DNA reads TGTGCCAGCAGCTCTATGGCGGGTTGGAACTATGGCTACACCTTC.

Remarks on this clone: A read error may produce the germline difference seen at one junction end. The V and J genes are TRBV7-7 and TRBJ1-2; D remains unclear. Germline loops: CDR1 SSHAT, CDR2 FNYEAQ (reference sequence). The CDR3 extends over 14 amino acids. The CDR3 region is CASSPNTEHYGYTF. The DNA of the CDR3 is TGTGCTAGCAGCCCAAACACAGAACACTATGGCTACACCTTC.

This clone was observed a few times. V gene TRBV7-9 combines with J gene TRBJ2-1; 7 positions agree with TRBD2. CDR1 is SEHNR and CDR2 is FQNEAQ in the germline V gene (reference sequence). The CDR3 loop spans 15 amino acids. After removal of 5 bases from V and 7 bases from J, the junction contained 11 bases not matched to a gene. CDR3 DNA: TGTGCCAGCAGCCGGTGGGAGGGTTTCCAAAATGAGCAGTTCTTC. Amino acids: CASSRWEGFQNEQFF. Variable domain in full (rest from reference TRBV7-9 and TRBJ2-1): DTGVSQNPRHKITKRGQNVTFRCDPISEHNRLYWYRQTLGQGPEFLTYFQNEAQLEKSRLLSDRFSAERPKGSFSTLEIQRTEQGDSAMYLCASSRWEGFQNEQFFGPGTRLTVL.

CDR3 region: CASSEATPTDTQYF. Written as DNA, the CDR3 is TGTGCCAGCAGTGAGGCGACCCCCACAGATACGCAGTATTTT. This chain joins TRBV2 and TRBJ2-3; no firm D call. The CDR3 contains 14 residues. Per the germline V gene, CDR1 is SNHLY and CDR2 is FYNNEI. V gave up 3 bases and J gave up 2 bases, with 9 bases separating them.

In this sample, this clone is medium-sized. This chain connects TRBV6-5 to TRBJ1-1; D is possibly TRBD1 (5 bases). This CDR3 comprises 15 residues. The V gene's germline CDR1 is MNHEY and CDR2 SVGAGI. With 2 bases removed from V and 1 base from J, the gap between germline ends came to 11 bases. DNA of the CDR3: TGTGCCAGCAGTTACCAAGGACAAGCGAACACTGAAGCTTTCTTT. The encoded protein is CASSYQGQANTEAFF.

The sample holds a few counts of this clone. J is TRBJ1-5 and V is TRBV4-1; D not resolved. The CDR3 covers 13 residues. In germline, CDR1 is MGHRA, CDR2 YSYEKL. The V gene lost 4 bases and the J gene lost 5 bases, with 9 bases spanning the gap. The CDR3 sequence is CASSLQRDQPQHF. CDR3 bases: TGCGCCAGCAGCCTTCAGCGGGATCAGCCCCAGCATTTT.

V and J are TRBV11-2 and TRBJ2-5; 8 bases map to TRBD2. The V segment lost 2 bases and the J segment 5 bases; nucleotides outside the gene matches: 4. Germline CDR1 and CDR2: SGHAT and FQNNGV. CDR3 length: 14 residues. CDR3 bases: TGTGCCAGCAGCTTAAACCCTAGCGGGGAGACCCAGTACTTC. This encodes CASSLNPSGETQYF.

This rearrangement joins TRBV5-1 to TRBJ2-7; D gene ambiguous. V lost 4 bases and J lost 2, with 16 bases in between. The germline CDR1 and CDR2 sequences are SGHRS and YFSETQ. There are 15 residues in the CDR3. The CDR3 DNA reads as TGCGCCAGCAGCCTACGAACCGTATCGCCCTACGAGCAGTACTTC. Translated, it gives CASSLRTVSPYEQYF. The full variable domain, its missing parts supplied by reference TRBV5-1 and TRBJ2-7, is KAGVTQTPRYLIKTRGQQVTLSCSPISGHRSVSWYQQTPGQGLQFLFEYFSETQRNKGNFPGRFSGRQFSNSRSEMNVSTLELGDSALYLCASSLRTVSPYEQYFGPGTRLTVT.

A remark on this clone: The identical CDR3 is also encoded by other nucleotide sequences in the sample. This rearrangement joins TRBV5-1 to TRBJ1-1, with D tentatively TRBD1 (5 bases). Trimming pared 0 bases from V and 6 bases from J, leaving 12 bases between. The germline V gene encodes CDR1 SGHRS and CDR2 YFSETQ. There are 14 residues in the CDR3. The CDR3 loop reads CASSLAGAGPEAFF. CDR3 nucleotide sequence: TGCGCCAGCAGCTTGGCCGGGGCAGGACCTGAAGCTTTCTTT.

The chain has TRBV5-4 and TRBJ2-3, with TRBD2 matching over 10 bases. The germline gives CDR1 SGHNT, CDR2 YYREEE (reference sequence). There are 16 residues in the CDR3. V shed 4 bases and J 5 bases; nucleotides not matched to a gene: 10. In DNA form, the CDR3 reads TGTGCCAGCAGCCCCAGCACTAGCGGGAAGATAGATACGCAGTATTTT. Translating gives CASSPSTSGKIDTQYF.

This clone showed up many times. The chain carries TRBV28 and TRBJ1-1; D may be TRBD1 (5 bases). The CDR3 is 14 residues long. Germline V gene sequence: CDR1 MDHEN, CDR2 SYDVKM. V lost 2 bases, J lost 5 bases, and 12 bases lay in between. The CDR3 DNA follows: TGTGCCAGCAGTTTAGGGGCGGGGAATACTGAAGCTTTCTTT. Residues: CASSLGAGNTEAFF.

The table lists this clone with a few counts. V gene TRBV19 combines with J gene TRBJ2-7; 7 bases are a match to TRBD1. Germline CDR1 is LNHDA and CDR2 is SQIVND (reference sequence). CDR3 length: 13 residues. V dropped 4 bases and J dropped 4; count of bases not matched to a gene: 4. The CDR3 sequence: CASSRTQGYEQYF. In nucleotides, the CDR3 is TGTGCCAGTAGTAGAACACAGGGGTACGAGCAGTACTTC.

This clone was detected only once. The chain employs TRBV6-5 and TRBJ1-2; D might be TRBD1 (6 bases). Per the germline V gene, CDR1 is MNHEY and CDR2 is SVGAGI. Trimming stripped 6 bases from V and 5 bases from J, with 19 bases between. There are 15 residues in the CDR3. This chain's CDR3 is CASSQFGGQGYGYTF. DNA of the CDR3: TGTGCCAGCAGCCAATTCGGGGGGCAGGGTTATGGCTACACCTTC.

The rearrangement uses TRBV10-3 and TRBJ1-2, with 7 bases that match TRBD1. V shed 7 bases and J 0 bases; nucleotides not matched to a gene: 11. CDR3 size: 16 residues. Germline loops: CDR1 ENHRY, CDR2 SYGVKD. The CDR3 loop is CAITRARDSSNYGYTF. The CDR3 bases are TGTGCCATCACCCGAGCACGGGACAGCTCTAACTATGGCTACACCTTC.

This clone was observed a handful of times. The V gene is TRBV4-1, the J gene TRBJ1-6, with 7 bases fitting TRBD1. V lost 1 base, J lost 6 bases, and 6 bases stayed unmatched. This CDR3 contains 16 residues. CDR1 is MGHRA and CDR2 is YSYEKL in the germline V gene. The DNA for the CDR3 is TGCGCCAGCAGCCAAGCGGGGGGACAGAGTAATTCACCCCTCCACTTT. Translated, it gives CASSQAGGQSNSPLHF.

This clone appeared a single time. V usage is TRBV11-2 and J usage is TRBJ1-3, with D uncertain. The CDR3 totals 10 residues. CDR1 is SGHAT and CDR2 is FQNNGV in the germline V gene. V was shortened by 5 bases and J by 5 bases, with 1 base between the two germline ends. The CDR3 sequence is CASSRNTIYF. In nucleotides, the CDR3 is TGTGCCAGCAGCCGAAACACCATATATTTT.

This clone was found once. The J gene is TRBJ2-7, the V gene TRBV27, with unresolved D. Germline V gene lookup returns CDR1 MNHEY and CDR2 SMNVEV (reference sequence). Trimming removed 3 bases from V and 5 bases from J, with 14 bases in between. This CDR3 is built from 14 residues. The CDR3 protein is CASSLARNSNEQYF. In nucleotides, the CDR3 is TGTGCCAGCAGTTTGGCCCGCAATTCCAACGAGCAGTACTTC.

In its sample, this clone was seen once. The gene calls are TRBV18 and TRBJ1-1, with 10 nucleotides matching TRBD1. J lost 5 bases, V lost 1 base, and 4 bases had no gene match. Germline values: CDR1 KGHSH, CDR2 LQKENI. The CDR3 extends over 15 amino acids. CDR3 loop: CASSPLGTGETEAFF. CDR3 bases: TGTGCCAGCTCACCACTCGGGACAGGGGAGACTGAAGCTTTCTTT.

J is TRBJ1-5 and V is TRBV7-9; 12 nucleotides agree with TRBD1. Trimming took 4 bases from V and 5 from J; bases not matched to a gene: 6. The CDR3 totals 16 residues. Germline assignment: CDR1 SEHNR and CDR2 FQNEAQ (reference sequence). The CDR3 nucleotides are TGTGCCAGCAGCTCTTCCGGGACAGGGGGCGATCAGCCCCAGCATTTT. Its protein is CASSSSGTGGDQPQHF.